A single TCR beta chain is shown here with its context. No antigen is known for it. During the collection period, no donor immune events like infections were recorded. These data originate in a study of identifying expanded T cells in peripheral blood. Overall study findings and caveats: Roughly 1.2 clones differed between technical replicates, versus around 15 and 18 over time. Variance in clone template counts between roughly two-week samples significantly increased with total template count across all healthy donors.

Measured with immunoSEQ multiplex PCR; TCRdb has only the in-frame clones, and not every one. This table holds 97,000 or so clones, approximately 90% found once. Germline values: CDR1 MNHNY, CDR2 SVGAGI (reference sequence). V shed 2 bases and J shed 10 bases, with 9 bases lying between them. CDR3 size: 11 residues. The TCR was taken from a person between 18 and 70 years old in good health. V is TRBV6-6 and J is TRBJ2-7, with D unresolved. Sequencing was done on a sample of blood. The CDR3 DNA reads as TGTGCCAGCAGTTACAAGGACGTTCAGTACTTC. Translated: CASSYKDVQYF.